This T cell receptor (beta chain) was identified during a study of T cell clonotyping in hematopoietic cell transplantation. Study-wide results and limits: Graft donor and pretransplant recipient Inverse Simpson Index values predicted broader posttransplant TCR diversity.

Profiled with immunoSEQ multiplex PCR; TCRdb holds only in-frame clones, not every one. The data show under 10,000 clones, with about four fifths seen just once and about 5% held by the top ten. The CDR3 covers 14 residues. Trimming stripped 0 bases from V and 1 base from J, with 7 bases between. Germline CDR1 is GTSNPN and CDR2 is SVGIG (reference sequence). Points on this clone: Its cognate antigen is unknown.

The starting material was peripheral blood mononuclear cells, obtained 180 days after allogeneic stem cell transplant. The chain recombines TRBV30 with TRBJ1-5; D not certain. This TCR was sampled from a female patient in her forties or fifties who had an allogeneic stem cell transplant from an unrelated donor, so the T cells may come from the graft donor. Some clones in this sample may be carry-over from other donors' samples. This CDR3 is CAWSVTASNQPQHF. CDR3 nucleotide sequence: TGTGCCTGGAGTGTCACAGCGAGCAATCAGCCCCAGCATTTT.